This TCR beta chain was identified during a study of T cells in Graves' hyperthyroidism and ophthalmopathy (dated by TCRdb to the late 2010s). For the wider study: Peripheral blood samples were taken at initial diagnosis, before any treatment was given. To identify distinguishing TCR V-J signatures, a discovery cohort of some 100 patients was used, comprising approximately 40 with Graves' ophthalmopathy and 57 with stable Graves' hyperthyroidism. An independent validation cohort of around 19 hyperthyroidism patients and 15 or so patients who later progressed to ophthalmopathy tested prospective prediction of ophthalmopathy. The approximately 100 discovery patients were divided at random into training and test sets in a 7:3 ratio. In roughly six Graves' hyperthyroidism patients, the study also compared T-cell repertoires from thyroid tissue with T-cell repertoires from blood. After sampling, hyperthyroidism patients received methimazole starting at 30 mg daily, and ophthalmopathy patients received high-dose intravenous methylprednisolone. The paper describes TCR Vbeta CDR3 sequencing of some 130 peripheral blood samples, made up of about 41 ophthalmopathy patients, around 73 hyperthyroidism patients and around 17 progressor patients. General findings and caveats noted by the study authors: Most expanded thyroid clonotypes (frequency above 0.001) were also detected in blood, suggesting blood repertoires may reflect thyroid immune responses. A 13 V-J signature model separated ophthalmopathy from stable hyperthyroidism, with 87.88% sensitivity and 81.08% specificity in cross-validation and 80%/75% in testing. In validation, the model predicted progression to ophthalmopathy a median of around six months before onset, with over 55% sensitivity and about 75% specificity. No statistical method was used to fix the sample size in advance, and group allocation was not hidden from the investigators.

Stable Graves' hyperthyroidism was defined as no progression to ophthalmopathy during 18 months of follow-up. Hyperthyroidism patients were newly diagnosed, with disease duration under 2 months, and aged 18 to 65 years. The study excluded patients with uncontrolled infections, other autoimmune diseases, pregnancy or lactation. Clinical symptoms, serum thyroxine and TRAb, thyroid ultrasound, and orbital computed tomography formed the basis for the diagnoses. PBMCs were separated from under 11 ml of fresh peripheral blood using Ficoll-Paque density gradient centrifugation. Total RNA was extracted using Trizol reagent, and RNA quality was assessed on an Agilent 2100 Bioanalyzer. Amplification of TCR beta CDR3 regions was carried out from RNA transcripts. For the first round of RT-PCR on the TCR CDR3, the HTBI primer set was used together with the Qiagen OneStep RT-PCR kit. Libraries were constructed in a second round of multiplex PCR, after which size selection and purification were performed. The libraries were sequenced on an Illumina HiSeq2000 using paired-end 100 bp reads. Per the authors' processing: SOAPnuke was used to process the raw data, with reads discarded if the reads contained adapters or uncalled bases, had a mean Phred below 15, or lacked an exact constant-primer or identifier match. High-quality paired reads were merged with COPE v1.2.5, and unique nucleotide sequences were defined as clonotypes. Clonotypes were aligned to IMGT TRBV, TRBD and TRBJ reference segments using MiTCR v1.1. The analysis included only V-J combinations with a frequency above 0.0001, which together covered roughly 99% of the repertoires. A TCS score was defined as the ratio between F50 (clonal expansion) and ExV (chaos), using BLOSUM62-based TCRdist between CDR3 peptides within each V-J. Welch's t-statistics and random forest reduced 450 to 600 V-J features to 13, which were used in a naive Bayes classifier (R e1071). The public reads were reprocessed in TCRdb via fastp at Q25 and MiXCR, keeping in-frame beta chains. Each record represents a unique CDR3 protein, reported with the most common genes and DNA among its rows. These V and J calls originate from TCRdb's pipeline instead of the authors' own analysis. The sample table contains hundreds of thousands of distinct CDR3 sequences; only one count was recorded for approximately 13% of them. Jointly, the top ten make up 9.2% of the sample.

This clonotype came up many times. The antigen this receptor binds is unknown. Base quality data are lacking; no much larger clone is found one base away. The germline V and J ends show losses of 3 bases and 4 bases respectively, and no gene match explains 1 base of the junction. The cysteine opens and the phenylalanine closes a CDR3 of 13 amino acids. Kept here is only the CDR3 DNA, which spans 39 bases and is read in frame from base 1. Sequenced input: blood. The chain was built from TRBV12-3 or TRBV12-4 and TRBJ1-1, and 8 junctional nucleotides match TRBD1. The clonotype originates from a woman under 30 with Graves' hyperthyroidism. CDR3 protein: CASSLTGATEAFF. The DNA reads TGTGCCAGCAGTTTGACAGGGGCCACTGAAGCTTTCTTT.